This T cell receptor (beta chain) was recorded in a study of blood T cells in healthy people across ages. Study findings and constraints: Across samples, TCR beta diversity tracked strongly with naive T cell percentage.

Sample-barcoded 5' priming and a J-beta primer mix drove a second PCR of about 6 to 11 cycles. A 12-random-nucleotide template-switch adaptor tagged each cDNA molecule. One entry per CDR3 protein, called by TCRdb with MiXCR from the 5' RACE reads. The sample consists of about 940,000 distinct CDR3 sequences, 45% to 50% of them appearing once. This clonotype was found a few times. What it binds is unknown. Trimming took off 4 bases at V and 5 bases at J, with 16 bases between the two ends. The germline V gene encodes CDR1 SGHRS and CDR2 YFSETQ. The CDR3 sequence is 15 residues long. The sequence was obtained from a man aged 25-45 years in good health. This sequence joins TRBV5-1 and TRBJ1-5; perhaps TRBD1 as D (5 bases). The sequencing input was blood. The CDR3 loop reads CASSPGGSSDQPQHF. The DNA for the CDR3 is TGCGCCAGCAGCCCTGGGGGGTCGTCCGATCAGCCCCAGCATTTT.